This T cell receptor beta chain was recovered during a study of human T cells and chemical hapten exposure. At the level of the study: 2% DPC applied to a roughly 2 cm by roughly 2 cm arm area sensitized donors. In the approximately 26-week study, patients were dosed weekly with diphenylcyclopropenone on the scalp throughout. The study's findings and limits: Those TCRs sitting above 1 in 1000 frequency stayed the same with DPC sensitization.

The sample holds many counts of this clonotype. Its antigen is undetermined. The CDR3 is made up of 14 amino acids. V dropped 5 bases and J dropped 11 bases, with 19 bases sitting between them. TCRdb re-called the RACE reads with MiXCR, one entry per CDR3 protein. The table lists about 360,000 distinct CDR3 sequences, roughly 5% of them singletons. Time point here: patch test 1, 2 weeks after DPC sensitization. Treatment indicated: therapeutic diphenylcyclopropenone sensitization with weekly scalp DPC. Source: whole blood, taken in connection with sensitization to the hapten diphenylcyclopropenone (DPC). The chain has TRBV12-3 or TRBV12-4 and TRBJ1-5; maybe TRBD1 (5 bases). The clonotype originates from a woman in her fifties or sixties with alopecia areata. Some clones in this sample may be carry-over from other donors' samples. CDR3 in amino acids: CASSPRSPEGAQHF. The CDR3 bases are TGTGCCAGCAGTCCTCGGTCTCCTGAAGGGGCCCAGCATTTT.